One and the same sample provided the 13 T cell receptor beta chains below, sequenced in a study of tumor and adjacent non-tumor tissue in lung cancer. This sample's RNA came from whole unsorted tissue. Three rounds of nested PCR, following a modified ARM-PCR protocol, produced the TCRbeta library. TCRdb reprocessed the multiplex PCR reads via MiXCR and lists one record per CDR3 protein. Of approximately 120,000 distinct CDR3 sequences listed, 75% are singletons. Sequencing was carried out using lung tumor tissue. These receptors were taken from a woman in her fifties or sixties with non-small cell lung cancer.

As concerns this clonotype: With a much larger clone just one base away, this may be a read error. The CDR3 coding sequence is TGCGCCAGCAGCCAAGCGGTCAGAACACAAGAGACCCAGTACTTC. This encodes CASSQAVRTQETQYF. The V gene is TRBV4-3, the J gene TRBJ2-5; D is unclear. Germline loops: CDR1 LGHNA, CDR2 YSLEER. The CDR3 has 15 residues. Trimming left V 1 base short and J 2 bases short, with 11 bases between.

As to this clonotype: This clone may be a read error of a much larger clone one base away. The chain couples TRBV4-3 to TRBJ2-1; tentatively, D is TRBD2 (5 bases). V gave up 7 bases and J gave up 7 bases, with 20 bases separating them. Germline V gene lookup returns CDR1 LGHNA and CDR2 YSLEER. This CDR3 region has 15 residues. CDR3 sequence reads: CASNHRRGRGNEQFF. In DNA form, the CDR3 reads TGCGCCAGCAACCACCGCAGAGGCAGAGGGAATGAGCAGTTCTTC.

Details on this clonotype: One end of the junction varies from germline; a read error may be responsible. The chain combines TRBV6-2 or TRBV6-3 with TRBJ2-3, with 7 bases aligning to TRBD1. The CDR3 extends over 14 amino acids. Germline V lookup: CDR1 MNHEY, CDR2 SVGEGT. The CDR3 protein is CVSKRTGPTDAQYF. The CDR3 DNA reads TGTGTCAGCAAGCGGACAGGTCCTACAGATGCGCAGTATTTT.

This clonotype has only a few counts. This chain links TRBV12-3 or TRBV12-4 with TRBJ1-2, with 8 bases that match TRBD1. The CDR3 length is 15 residues. Losses at the gene ends were 5 bases for V and 8 bases for J; bases not matched to a gene: 13. CDR3 region: CASSQTGAAVGGYTF. The CDR3 bases are TGTGCCAGCAGTCAGACAGGGGCCGCCGTAGGAGGCTACACCTTC.

This clonotype was recorded at least ten times. This chain uses TRBV6-1 with TRBJ1-1; D ambiguous. The CDR3 contains 12 residues. Trimming pared 0 bases from V and 6 bases from J, leaving 5 bases between. In germline, CDR1 is MNHNS, CDR2 SASEGT. CDR3 sequence: CASSEATSEAFF. The CDR3 DNA follows: TGTGCCAGCAGTGAAGCTACGTCTGAAGCTTTCTTT.

This clonotype occurred many times. The rearrangement links TRBV20-1 to TRBJ1-2; the match to TRBD1 covers 10 bases. The CDR3 loop spans 15 amino acids. Germline V gives CDR1 DFQATT, CDR2 SNEGSKA (reference sequence). V shed 4 bases, J shed 5 bases, and the junction held 10 bases outside the gene matches. The CDR3 sequence: CSATSLTGGKYGYTF. The CDR3 coding sequence is TGCAGTGCTACAAGCTTGACAGGGGGCAAGTATGGCTACACCTTC.

In the case of this clonotype: It may be a read error: a sequence one base away is much more abundant. This chain joins TRBV6-1 and TRBJ1-1, with TRBD1 as a possible D gene (6 bases). CDR3 length: 14 residues. Germline V CDR1 and CDR2: MNHNS, SASEGT. Trimming left V 11 bases short and J 1 base short, with 17 bases between. The CDR3 DNA is TGTGCCTCCACGGGGGGCGGCTGGAACACTGAAGCTTTCTTT. This encodes CASTGGGWNTEAFF.

Note on this clonotype: This may be a read error: a much more frequent sequence differs by one nucleotide. This chain uses TRBV6-2 or TRBV6-3 with TRBJ2-1; a possible D gene is TRBD1 (5 bases). The CDR3 spans 18 residues. Germline V CDR1 and CDR2: MNHEY, SVGEGT. The CDR3 DNA follows: TGTGCCAACAGTTACCTATTGCAGGGTCCAAAGGACGGCAATGAGCAGTTCTTC. Encoded protein: CANSYLLQGPKDGNEQFF.

This clonotype is a singleton in its sample. The DNA is omitted, as the CDR3 cannot be located on it reliably, and the CDR3 follows TCRdb's listing. The chain has TRBV29-1 and TRBJ1-2; TRBD1 was called by the table and not checked on the DNA. CDR1 is SQVTM and CDR2 is ANQGSEA in the germline V gene. Both ends counted, the CDR3 spans 13 residues. The CDR3 reads CSVPGQGDYGCTF.

J is TRBJ2-3 and V is TRBV28; tentatively, D is TRBD1 or TRBD2 (7 bases each). Germline values: CDR1 MDHEN, CDR2 SYDVKM. The CDR3 has 14 amino acids. V lost 6 bases and J lost 2, with 12 bases in between. The CDR3 DNA is TGTGCCAGCAGGGCAGGGGGGGCCACAGATACGCAGTATTTT. It translates to CASRAGGATDTQYF.

Remarks on this clonotype: A much larger clone lies one base from this, so it may be a read error. The chain combines TRBV20-1 with TRBJ2-5; D unresolved. The CDR3 is 12 amino acids. CDR1 is DFQATT and CDR2 is SNEGSKA in the germline V gene (reference sequence). The DNA for the CDR3 is TGCAGTGCTAGGGCCAGCCAAGAGACCCGGTACTTC. It translates to CSARASQETRYF.

Turning to this clonotype: This may stem from a read error, because a much larger clone lies one nucleotide away. The V gene is TRBV20-1, the J gene TRBJ1-3; the D gene is possibly TRBD1 (5 bases). In germline, CDR1 is DFQATT, CDR2 SNEGSKA (reference sequence). The CDR3 totals 14 residues. CDR3 in DNA: TGCAGTGCTAGAGATTCGGGGGGAGGAAACATCATATATTTT. This translates into CSARDSGGGNIIYF.

As for this clonotype: This sequence may be a read error, since a much larger clone differs from it by one base. The chain is built from TRBV6-5 and TRBJ1-2; no clear D. Trimming pared 6 bases from V and 6 bases from J, leaving 17 bases between. The CDR3 spans 14 residues. Looked up from germline, CDR1 is MNHEY and CDR2 is SVGAGI. The CDR3 spells CASSRTTKGDGYTF. The DNA of the CDR3 is TGTGCCAGCAGCCGAACAACCAAGGGAGATGGCTACACCTTC.